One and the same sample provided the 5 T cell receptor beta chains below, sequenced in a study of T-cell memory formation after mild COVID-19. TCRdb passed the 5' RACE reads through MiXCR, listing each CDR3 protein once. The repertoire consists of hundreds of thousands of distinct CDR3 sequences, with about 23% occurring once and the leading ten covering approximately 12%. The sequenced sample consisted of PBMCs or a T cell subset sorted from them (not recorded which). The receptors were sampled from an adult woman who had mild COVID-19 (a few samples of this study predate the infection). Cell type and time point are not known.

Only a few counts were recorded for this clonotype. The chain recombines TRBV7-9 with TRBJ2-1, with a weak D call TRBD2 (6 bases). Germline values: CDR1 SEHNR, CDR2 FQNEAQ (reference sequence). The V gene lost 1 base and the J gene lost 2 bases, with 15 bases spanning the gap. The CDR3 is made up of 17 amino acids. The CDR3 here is CASSLDLSGTAYNEQFF. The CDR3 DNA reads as TGTGCCAGCAGCTTAGACCTTTCCGGGACTGCCTACAATGAGCAGTTCTTC.

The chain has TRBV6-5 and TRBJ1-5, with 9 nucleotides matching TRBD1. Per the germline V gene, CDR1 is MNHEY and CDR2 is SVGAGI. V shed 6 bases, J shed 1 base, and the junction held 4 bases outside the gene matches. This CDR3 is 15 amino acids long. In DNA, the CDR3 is TGTGCCAGCAGGGTACAGGGGGCAAGCAATCAGCCCCAGCATTTT. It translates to CASRVQGASNQPQHF.

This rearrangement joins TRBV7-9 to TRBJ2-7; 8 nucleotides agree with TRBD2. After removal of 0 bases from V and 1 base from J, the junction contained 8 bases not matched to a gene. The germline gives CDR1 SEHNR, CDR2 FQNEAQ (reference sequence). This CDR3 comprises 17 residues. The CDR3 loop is CASSLAYPGTSSYEQYF. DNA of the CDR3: TGTGCCAGCAGCTTAGCCTACCCCGGGACTAGTTCCTACGAGCAGTACTTC.

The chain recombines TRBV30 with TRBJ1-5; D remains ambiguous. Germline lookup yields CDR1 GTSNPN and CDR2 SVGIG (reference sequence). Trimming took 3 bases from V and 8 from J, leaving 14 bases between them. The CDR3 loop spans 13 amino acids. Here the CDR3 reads CAWSDRVWEPQHF. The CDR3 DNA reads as TGTGCCTGGAGCGACCGGGTTTGGGAGCCCCAGCATTTT. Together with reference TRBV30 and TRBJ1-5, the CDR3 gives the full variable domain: SQTIHQWPATLVQPVGSPLSLECTVEGTSNPNLYWYRQAAGRGLQLLFYSVGIGQISSEVPQNLSASRPQDRQFILSSKKLLLSDSGFYLCAWSDRVWEPQHFGDGTRLSIL.

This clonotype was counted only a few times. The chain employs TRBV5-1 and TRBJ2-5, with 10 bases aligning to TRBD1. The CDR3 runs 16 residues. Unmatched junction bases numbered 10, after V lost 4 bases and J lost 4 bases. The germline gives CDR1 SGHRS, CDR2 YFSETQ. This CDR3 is CASSIETGGFGETQYF. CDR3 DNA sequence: TGCGCCAGCAGCATAGAGACAGGGGGCTTTGGAGAGACCCAGTACTTC. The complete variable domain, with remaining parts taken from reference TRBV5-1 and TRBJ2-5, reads KAGVTQTPRYLIKTRGQQVTLSCSPISGHRSVSWYQQTPGQGLQFLFEYFSETQRNKGNFPGRFSGRQFSNSRSEMNVSTLELGDSALYLCASSIETGGFGETQYFGPGTRLLVL.